This T cell receptor (beta chain) derives from a study of blood T cell repertoires in COVID-19. Study as a whole: Acute and convalescent COVID-19 samples came from the United States, Italy and Spain. T cells, B-cell-depleted T cells, or PBMCs provided the cDNA or gDNA that served as material.

As originally analysed: Using reference gene primer amplification, nucleated cell counts were estimated. Sequenced by immunoSEQ multiplex PCR; TCRdb stores in-frame clones only, minus some. The D gene and trimming were derived from the DNA, and the V and J assignments and clone size from that table. The sample gives hundreds of thousands of clones, roughly nine tenths of which show up once; approximately 12% is in the top ten. It was during active infection that Seattle patients were enrolled and then longitudinally followed. Germline-derived CDR1 and CDR2 are SGHAT and FQNNGV. The V end was cut by 5 bases, the J end by 2 bases, with 23 bases between. This CDR3 has 18 residues.

The TCR comes from a woman in her 30s with COVID-19, enrolled during active disease. Sequenced material: peripheral blood. The V call is TRBV11-2, the J call TRBJ2-3; tentatively, D is TRBD2 (6 bases). The CDR3 sequence is CASSRPFGRGENTDTQYF. In nucleotides, the CDR3 is TGTGCCAGCAGCCGCCCTTTTGGGCGGGGCGAAAACACAGATACGCAGTATTTT.